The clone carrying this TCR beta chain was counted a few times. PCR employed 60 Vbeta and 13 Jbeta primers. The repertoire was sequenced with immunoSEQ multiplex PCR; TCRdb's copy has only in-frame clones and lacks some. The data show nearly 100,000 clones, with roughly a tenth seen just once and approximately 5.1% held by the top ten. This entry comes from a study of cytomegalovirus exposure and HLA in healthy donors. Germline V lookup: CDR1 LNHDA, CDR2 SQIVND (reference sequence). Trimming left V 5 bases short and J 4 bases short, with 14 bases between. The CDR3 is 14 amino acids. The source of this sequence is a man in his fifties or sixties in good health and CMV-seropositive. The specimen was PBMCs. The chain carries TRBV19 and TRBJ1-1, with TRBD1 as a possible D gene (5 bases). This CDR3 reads CASSRPERGTEAFF. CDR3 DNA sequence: TGTGCCAGTAGTCGCCCCGAAAGGGGCACTGAAGCTTTCTTT.